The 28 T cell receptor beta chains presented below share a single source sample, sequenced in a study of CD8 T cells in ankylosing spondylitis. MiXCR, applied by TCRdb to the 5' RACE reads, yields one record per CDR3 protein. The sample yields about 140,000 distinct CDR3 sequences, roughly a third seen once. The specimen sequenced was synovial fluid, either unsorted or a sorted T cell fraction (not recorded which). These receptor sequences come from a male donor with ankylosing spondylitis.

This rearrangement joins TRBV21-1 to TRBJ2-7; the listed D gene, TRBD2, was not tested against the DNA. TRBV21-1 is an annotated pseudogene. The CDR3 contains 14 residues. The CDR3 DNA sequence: TGTGCCAGCACCGGGACTAGCGGGAGGGACGAGCAGTACTTC. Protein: CASTGTSGRDEQYF.

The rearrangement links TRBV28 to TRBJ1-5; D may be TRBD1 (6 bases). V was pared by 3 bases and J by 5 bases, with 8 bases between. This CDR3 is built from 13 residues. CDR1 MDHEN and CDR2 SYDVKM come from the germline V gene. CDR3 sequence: CASSFRGHQPQHF. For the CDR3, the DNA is TGTGCCAGCAGTTTCAGGGGTCATCAGCCCCAGCATTTT.

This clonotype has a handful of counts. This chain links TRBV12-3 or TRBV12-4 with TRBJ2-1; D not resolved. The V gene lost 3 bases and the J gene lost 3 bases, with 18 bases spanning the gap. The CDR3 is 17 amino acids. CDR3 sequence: CASSLWDRRTFYNEQFF. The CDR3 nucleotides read TGTGCCAGCAGTTTGTGGGATAGGCGAACTTTCTACAATGAGCAGTTCTTC.

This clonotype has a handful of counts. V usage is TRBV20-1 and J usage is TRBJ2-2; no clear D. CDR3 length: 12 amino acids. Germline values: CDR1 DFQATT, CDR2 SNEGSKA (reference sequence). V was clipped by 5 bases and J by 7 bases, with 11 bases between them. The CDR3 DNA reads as TGCAGTGCTGTTGCTTTGGGCGGGGAGCTGTTTTTT. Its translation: CSAVALGGELFF.

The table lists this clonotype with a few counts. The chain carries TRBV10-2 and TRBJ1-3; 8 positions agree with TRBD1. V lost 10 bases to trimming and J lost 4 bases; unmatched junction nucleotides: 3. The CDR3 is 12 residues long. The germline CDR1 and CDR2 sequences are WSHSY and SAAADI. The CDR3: CATDRGGNTIYF. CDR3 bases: TGCGCCACCGACAGGGGCGGAAACACCATATATTTT.

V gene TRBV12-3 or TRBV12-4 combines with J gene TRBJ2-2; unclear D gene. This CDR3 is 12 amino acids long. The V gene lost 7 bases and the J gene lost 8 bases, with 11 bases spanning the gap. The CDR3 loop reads CASTLRVGELFF. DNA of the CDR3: TGTGCCAGCACTCTACGGGTGGGGGAGCTGTTTTTT.

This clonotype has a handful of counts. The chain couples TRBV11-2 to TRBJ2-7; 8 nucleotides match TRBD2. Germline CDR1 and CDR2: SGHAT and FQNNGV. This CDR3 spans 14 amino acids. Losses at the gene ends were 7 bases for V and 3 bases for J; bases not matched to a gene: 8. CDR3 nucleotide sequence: TGTGCCAGCACCGCTAGCGGGTGGTTCTACGAGCAGTACTTC. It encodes CASTASGWFYEQYF.

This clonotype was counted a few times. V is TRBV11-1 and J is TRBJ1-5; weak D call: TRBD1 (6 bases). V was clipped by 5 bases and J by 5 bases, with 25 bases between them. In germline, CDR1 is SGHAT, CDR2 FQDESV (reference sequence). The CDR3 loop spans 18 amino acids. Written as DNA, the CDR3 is TGTGCCAGCAGCCCAACACCCAACAGGGATGGGGGGCATCAGCCCCAGCATTTT. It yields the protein CASSPTPNRDGGHQPQHF.

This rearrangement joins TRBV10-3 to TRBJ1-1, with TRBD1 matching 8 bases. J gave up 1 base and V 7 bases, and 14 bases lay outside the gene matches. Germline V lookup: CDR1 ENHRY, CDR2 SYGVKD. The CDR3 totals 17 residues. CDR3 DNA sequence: TGTGCCATCAATCCAGGGGGAGCGACAGGGGCGAACACTGAAGCTTTCTTT. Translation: CAINPGGATGANTEAFF.

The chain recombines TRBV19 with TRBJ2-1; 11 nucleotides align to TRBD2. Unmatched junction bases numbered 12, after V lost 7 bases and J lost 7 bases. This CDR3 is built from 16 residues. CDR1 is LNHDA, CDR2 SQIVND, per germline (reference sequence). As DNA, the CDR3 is TGTGCCAGTACTCCTTTCACTAGCGGGAGATCGAATGAGCAGTTCTTC. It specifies CASTPFTSGRSNEQFF.

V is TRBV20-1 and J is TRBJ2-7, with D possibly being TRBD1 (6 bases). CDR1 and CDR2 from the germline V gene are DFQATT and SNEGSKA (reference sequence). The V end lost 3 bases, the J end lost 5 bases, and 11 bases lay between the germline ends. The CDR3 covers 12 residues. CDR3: CSASKQGDEQYF. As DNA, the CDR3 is TGCAGTGCTAGTAAACAGGGCGACGAGCAGTACTTC.

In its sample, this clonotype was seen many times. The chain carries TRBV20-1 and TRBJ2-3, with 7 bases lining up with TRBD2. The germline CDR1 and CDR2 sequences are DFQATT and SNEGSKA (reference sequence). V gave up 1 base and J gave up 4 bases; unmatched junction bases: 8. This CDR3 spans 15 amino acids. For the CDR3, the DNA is TGCAGTGCTAGAGTAGGACTAGGGACTGCAGATACGCAGTATTTT. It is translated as CSARVGLGTADTQYF.

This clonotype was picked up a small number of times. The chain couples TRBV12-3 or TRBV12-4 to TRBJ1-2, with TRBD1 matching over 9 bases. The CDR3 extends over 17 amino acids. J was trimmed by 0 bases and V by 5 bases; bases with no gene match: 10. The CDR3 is CASSARQGVRSNYGYTF. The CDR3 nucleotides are TGTGCCAGCAGTGCCCGACAGGGGGTGAGGTCTAACTATGGCTACACCTTC.

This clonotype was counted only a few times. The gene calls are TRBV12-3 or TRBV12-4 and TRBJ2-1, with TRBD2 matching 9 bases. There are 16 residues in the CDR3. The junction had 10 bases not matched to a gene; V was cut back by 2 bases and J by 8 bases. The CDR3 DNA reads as TGTGCCAGCAGTTTAAGGGCGGGGGGGCCGAGGGATGAGCAGTTCTTC. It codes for CASSLRAGGPRDEQFF.

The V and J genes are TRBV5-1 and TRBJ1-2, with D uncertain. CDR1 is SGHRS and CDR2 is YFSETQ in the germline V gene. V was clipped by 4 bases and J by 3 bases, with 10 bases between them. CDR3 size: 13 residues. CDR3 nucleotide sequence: TGCGCCAGCAGCCCCGACACCTACTATGGCTACACCTTC. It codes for CASSPDTYYGYTF.

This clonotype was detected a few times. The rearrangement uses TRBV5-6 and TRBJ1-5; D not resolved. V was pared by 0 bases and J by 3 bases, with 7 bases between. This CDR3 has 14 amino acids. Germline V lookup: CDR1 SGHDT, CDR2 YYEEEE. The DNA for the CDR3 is TGTGCCAGCAGCTTGGGCAATAACAATCAGCCCCAGCATTTT. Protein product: CASSLGNNNQPQHF.

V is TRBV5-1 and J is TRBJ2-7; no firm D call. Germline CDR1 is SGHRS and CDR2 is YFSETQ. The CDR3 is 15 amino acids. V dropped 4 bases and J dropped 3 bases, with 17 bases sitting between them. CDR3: CASSKRLGQDYEQYF. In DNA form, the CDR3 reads TGCGCCAGCAGCAAACGCCTAGGCCAAGACTACGAGCAGTACTTC.

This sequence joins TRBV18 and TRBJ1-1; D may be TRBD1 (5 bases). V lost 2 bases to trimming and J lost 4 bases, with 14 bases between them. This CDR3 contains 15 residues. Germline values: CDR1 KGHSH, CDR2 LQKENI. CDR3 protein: CASSPLGGSGTEAFF. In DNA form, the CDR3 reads TGTGCCAGCTCACCATTGGGGGGTTCGGGCACTGAAGCTTTCTTT.

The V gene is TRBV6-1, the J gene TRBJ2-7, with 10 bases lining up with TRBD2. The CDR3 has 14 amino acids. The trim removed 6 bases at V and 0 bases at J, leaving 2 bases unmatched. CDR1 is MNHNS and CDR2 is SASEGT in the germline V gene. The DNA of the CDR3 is TGTGCCAGCAGGATAGCGGGGGGCTCCTACGAGCAGTACTTC. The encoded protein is CASRIAGGSYEQYF.

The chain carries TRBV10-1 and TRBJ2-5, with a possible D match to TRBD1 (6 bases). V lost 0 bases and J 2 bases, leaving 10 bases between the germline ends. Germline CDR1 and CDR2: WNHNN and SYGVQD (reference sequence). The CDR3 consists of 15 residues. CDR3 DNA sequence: TGCGCCAGCAGTGAGTCGGGGACACATCAAGAGACCCAGTACTTC. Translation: CASSESGTHQETQYF.

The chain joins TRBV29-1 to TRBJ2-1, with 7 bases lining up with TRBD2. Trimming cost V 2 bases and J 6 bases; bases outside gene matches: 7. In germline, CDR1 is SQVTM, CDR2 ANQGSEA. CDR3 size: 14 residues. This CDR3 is CSVERTRVRNEQFF. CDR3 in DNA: TGCAGCGTTGAAAGGACTAGGGTTCGCAATGAGCAGTTCTTC.

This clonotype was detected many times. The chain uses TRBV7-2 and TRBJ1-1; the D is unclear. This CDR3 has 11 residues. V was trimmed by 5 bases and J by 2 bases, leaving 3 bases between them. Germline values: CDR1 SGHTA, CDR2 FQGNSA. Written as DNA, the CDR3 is TGTGCCAGCAGCACAAACACTGAAGCTTTCTTT. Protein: CASSTNTEAFF. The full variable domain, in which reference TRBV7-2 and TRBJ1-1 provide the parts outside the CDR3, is GAGVSQSPSNKVTEKGKDVELRCDPISGHTALYWYRQSLGQGLEFLIYFQGNSAPDKSGLPSDRFSAERTGGSVSTLTIQRTQQEDSAVYLCASSTNTEAFFGQGTRLTVV.

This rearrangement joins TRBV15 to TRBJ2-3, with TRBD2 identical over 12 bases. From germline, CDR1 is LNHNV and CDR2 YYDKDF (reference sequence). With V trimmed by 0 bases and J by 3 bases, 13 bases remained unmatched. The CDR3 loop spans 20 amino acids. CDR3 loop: CATSRDWLAGGPGATDTQYF. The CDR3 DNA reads TGTGCCACCAGCAGAGATTGGCTAGCGGGAGGGCCGGGTGCTACAGATACGCAGTATTTT.

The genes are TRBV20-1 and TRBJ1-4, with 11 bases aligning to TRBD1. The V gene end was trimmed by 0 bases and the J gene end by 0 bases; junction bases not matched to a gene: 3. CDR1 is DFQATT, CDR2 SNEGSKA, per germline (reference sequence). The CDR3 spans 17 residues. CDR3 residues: CSARDPGQGATNEKLFF. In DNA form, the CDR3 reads TGCAGTGCTAGAGATCCGGGACAGGGGGCAACTAATGAAAAACTGTTTTTT.

In DNA, the CDR3 is TGTGCCAGCAGTCACGTCCCTAAACAGGGGGCGAACGGGGAGCTGTTTTTT. This sequence encodes CASSHVPKQGANGELFF. V usage is TRBV7-3 and J usage is TRBJ2-2; 9 nucleotides match TRBD1. Germline trimming cut 6 bases from V and 7 bases from J; bases unmatched to any gene: 15. CDR1 and CDR2 (germline): SGHTA, FQGTGA. The CDR3 covers 17 residues.

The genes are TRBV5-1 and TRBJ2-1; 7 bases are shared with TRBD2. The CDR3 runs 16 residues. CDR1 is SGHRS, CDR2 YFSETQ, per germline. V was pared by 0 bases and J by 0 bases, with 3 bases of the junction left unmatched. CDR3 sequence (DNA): TGCGCCAGCAGCTTGGATGGGGGGGGCTCCTACAATGAGCAGTTCTTC. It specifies CASSLDGGGSYNEQFF.

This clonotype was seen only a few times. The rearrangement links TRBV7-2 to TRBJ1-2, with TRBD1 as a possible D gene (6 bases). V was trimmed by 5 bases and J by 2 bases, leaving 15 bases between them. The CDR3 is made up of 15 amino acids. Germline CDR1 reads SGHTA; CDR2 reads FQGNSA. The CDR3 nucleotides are TGTGCCAGCAGCCCTTACCGAGGGGGAAACTATGGCTACACCTTC. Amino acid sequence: CASSPYRGGNYGYTF.

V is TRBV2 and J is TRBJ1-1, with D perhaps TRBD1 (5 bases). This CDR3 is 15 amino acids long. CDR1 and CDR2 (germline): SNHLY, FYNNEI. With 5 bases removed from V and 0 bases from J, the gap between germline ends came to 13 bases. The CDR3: CASSHRAGLNTEAFF. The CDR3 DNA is TGTGCCAGCAGTCACCGGGCAGGGTTGAACACTGAAGCTTTCTTT.